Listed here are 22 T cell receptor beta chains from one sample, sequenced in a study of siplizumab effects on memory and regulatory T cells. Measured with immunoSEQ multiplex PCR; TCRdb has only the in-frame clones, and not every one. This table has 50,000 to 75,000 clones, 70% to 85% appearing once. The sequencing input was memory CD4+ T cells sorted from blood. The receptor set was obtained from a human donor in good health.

For the CDR3, the DNA is TGTGCCAGTAGTAGGGGCAGGAACTCCTACGAGCAGTACTTC. It codes for CASSRGRNSYEQYF. The chain links TRBV19 to TRBJ2-5, with a weak D call TRBD1 (5 bases). With the DNA end fitting TRBJ2-7 better, the J assignment may be wrong. Per the germline V gene, CDR1 is LNHDA and CDR2 is SQIVND (reference sequence). The CDR3 totals 14 residues.

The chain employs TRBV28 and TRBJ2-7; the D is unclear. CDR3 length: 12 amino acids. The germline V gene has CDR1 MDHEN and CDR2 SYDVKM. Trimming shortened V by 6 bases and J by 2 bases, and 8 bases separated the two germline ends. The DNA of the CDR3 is TGTGCCAGCAGCCCCGACCCCTACGAGCAGTACTTC. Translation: CASSPDPYEQYF.

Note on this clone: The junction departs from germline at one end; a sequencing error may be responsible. The CDR3 is CASSEWPNNSGYTF. In DNA form, the CDR3 reads TGTGCCAGCAGTGAGTGGCCGAACAACTCTGGCTACACCTTC. The chain joins TRBV6-1 to TRBJ1-2; D remains ambiguous. The CDR3 contains 14 residues. Germline-derived CDR1 and CDR2 are MNHNS and SASEGT.

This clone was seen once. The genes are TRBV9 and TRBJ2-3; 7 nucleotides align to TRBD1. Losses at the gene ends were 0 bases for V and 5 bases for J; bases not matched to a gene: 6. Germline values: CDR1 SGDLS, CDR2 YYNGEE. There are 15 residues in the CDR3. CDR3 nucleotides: TGTGCCAGCAGCGTAGTAGACAGGGCGAAAGATACGCAGTATTTT. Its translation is CASSVVDRAKDTQYF.

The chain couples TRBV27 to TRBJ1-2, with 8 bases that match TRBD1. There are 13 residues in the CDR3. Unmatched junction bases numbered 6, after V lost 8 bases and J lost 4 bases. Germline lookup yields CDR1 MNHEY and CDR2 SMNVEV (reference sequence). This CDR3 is CASRQGTSYGYTF. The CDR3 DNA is TGTGCCAGCCGACAGGGGACTAGCTATGGCTACACCTTC.

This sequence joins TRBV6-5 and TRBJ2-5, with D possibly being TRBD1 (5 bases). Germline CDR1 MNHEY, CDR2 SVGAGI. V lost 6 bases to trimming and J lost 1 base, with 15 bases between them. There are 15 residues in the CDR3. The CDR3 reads CASRPFGAFQETQYF. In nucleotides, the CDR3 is TGTGCCAGCAGGCCCTTTGGGGCGTTCCAAGAGACCCAGTACTTC.

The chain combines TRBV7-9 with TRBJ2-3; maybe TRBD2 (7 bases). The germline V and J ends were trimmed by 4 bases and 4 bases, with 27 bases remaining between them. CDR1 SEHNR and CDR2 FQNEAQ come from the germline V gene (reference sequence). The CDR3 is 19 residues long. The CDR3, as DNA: TGTGCCAGCAGCTCCGTGGACTGGCGGGGGCCTAAGTTCTCAGATACGCAGTATTTT. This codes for CASSSVDWRGPKFSDTQYF.

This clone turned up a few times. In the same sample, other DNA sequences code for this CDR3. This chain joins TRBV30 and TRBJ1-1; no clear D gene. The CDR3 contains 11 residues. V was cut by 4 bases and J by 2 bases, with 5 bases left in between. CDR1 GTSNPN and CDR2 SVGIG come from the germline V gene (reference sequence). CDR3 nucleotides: TGTGCCTGGAAGGGCAACACTGAAGCTTTCTTT. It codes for CAWKGNTEAFF.

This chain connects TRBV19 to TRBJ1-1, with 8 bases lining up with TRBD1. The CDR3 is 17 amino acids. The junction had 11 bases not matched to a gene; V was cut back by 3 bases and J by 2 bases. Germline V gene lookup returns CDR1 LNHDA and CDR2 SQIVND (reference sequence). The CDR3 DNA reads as TGTGCCAGTAGTATCTTGAGGACAGGGTCAGGAAACACTGAAGCTTTCTTT. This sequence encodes CASSILRTGSGNTEAFF.

The CDR3 nucleotides are TGTGCTAGTGGACGCCCGGGGCGGGGAAGCACAGATACGCAGTATTTT. It encodes CASGRPGRGSTDTQYF. This chain uses TRBV12-5 with TRBJ2-3, with D perhaps TRBD2 (6 bases). V was cut by 6 bases and J by 0 bases, with 16 bases left in between. The CDR3 is 16 residues long. Germline V gene sequence: CDR1 LGHNT, CDR2 FRNRAP.

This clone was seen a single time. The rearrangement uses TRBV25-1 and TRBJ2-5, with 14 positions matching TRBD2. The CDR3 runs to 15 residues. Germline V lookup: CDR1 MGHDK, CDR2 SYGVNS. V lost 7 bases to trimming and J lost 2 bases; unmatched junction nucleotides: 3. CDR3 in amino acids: CASTGTSGGQETQYF. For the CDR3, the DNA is TGTGCCAGCACAGGGACTAGCGGGGGACAAGAGACCCAGTACTTC. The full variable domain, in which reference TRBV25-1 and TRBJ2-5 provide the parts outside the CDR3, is EADIYQTPRYLVIGTGKKITLECSQTMGHDKMYWYQQDPGMELHLIHYSYGVNSTEKGDLSSESTVSRIRTEHFPLTLESARPSHTSQYLCASTGTSGGQETQYFGPGTRLLVL.

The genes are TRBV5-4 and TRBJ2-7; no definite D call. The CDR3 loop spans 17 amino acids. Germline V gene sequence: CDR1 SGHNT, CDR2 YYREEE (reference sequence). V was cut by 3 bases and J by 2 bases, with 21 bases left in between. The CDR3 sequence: CASSSPQSTSPTYEQYF. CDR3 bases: TGTGCCAGCAGCTCCCCCCAAAGCACGTCCCCTACCTACGAGCAGTACTTC.

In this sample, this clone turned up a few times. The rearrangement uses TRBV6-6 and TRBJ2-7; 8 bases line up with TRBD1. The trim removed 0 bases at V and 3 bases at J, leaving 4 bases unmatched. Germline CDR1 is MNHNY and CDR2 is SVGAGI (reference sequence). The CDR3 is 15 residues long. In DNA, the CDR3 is TGTGCCAGCAGTTACTCGACCGGACAGGGCTACGAGCAGTACTTC. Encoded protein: CASSYSTGQGYEQYF.

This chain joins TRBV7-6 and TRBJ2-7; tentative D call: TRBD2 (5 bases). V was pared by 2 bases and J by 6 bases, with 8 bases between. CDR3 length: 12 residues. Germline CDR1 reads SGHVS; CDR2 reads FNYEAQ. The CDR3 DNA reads TGTGCCAGCAGCTTAAGCGGAAGCGAGCAGTACTTC. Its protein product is CASSLSGSEQYF. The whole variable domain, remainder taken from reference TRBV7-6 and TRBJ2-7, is GAGVSQSPRYKVTKRGQDVALRCDPISGHVSLYWYRQALGQGPEFLTYFNYEAQQDKSGLPNDRFSAERPEGSISTLTIQRTEQRDSAMYRCASSLSGSEQYFGPGTRLTVT.

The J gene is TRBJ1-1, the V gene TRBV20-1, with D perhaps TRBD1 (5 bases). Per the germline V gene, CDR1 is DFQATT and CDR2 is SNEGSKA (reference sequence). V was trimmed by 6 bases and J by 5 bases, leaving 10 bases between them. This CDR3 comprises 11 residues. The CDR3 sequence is CSAGVGTEAFF. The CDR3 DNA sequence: TGCAGTGCGGGGGTTGGAACTGAAGCTTTCTTT.

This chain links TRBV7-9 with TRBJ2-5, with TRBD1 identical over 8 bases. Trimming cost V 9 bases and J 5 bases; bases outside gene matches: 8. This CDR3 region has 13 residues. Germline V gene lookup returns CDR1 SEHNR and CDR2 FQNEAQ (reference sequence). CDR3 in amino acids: CARSTGGKETQYF. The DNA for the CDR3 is TGTGCCAGGTCAACAGGGGGGAAGGAGACCCAGTACTTC.

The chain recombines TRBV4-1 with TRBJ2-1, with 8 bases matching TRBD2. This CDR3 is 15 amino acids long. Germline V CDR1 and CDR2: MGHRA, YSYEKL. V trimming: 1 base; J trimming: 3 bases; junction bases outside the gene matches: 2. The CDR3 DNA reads TGCGCCAGCAGCCAAGCGGGGGGGCGCTACAATGAGCAGTTCTTC. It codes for CASSQAGGRYNEQFF.

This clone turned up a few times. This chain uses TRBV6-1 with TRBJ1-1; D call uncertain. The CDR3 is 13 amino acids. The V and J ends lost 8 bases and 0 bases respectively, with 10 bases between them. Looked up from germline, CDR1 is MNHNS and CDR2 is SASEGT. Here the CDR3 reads CASRGPMNTEAFF. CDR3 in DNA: TGTGCCAGCCGAGGCCCGATGAACACTGAAGCTTTCTTT.

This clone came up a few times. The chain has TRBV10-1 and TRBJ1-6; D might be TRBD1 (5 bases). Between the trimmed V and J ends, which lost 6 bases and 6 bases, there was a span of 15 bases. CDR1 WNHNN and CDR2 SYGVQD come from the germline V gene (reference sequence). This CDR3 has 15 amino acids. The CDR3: CASRPPGRVNSPLHF. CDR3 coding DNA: TGCGCCAGCAGACCTCCGGGACGGGTTAATTCACCCCTCCACTTT.

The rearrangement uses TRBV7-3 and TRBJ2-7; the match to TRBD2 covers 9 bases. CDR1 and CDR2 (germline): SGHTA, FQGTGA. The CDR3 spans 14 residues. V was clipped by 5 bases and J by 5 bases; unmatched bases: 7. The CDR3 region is CASSRGQRGDEQYF. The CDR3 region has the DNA TGTGCCAGCAGCCGAGGCCAGCGGGGGGACGAGCAGTACTTC.

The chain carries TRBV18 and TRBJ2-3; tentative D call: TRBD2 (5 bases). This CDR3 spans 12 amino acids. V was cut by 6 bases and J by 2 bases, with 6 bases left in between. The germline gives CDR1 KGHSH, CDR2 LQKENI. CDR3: CASSRDTDTQYF. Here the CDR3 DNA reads TGTGCCAGCTCTCGGGACACAGATACGCAGTATTTT.

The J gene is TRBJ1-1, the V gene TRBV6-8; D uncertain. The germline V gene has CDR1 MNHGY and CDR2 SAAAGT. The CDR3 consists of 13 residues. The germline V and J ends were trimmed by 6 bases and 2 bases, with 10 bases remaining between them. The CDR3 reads CASRPGANTEAFF. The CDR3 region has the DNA TGTGCCAGCAGGCCGGGAGCCAACACTGAAGCTTTCTTT.